This TCR beta chain was obtained from a study of spatial heterogeneity in lung cancer. In the study overall: Each unique TCR and UMI combination was seen more than ten times on average in raw reads.

J gave up 5 bases and V 4 bases, and 10 bases lay outside the gene matches. This CDR3 comprises 18 residues. Germline CDR1 reads SGHRS; CDR2 reads YFSETQ. Each molecule of TCR cDNA was tagged with one unique molecular identifier. TCRdb re-called the 5' RACE reads with MiXCR, one entry per CDR3 protein. This table has under 40,000 distinct CDR3 sequences, approximately 5.2% appearing once. This clonotype has at least ten counts. As to time point: sample taken at primary tumor resection. This TCR came from a female donor with early-stage non-small cell lung cancer. The source material was PBMCs, sampled at surgery. The chain combines TRBV5-1 with TRBJ2-3, with 16 bases aligning to TRBD2. This chain's CDR3 is CASSAGTSGGARLDTQYF. The DNA for the CDR3 is TGCGCCAGCAGCGCCGGGACTAGCGGGGGGGCCCGGTTAGATACGCAGTATTTT.